Shown below are 30 T cell receptor beta chains from a single sample sequenced in a study of T cells in Graves' hyperthyroidism and ophthalmopathy. TCR beta CDR3 region amplification was performed from RNA transcripts. First-round RT-PCR targeting the TCR CDR3 was performed with the HTBI primer set. TCRdb reanalysed the multiplex PCR reads using MiXCR and keeps one entry per CDR3 protein. This table holds a few hundred thousand distinct CDR3 sequences, about 20% found once. The sequencing sample was made of blood. The receptors come from a woman aged 70-85 years with Graves' ophthalmopathy.

Ten or more counts support this clonotype. The chain recombines TRBV12-3 or TRBV12-4 with TRBJ1-5; 9 bases fit TRBD1. The CDR3 is 14 amino acids. Trimming took 3 bases from V and 5 from J; bases not matched to a gene: 2. The DNA for the CDR3 is TGTGCCAGCAGTTTGAACAGGGGGCATCAGCCCCAGCATTTT. Amino acids: CASSLNRGHQPQHF.

This clonotype was picked up a small number of times. V and J are TRBV24-1 and TRBJ1-1, with TRBD1 matching 7 bases. V gave up 12 bases and J gave up 4 bases; unmatched junction bases: 19. In germline, CDR1 is KGHDR, CDR2 SFDVKD. The CDR3 spans 16 residues. Here the CDR3 DNA reads TGTGCCCTCTTCGATGAAAAGGGGGCGCCGGGCACTGAAGCTTTCTTT. This codes for CALFDEKGAPGTEAFF.

The chain uses TRBV6-2 or TRBV6-3 and TRBJ2-5; D might be TRBD1 or TRBD2, each matching 5 bases. The CDR3 has 18 amino acids. V lost 4 bases and J 5 bases, leaving 26 bases between the germline ends. Germline lookup yields CDR1 MNHEY and CDR2 SVGEGT. Written as DNA, the CDR3 is TGTGCCAGCAGTTCCCCACCACTGCCGGGACCCAGGAGGGAGACCCAGTACTTC. Translating gives CASSSPPLPGPRRETQYF.

The chain couples TRBV20-1 to TRBJ2-1, with 8 positions matching TRBD2. With 3 bases clipped from V and 4 bases from J, the junction kept 5 bases outside the gene matches. The germline CDR1 and CDR2 sequences are DFQATT and SNEGSKA (reference sequence). The CDR3 consists of 14 residues. The CDR3: CSASTGRVYNEQFF. CDR3 in DNA: TGCAGTGCTAGCACCGGGAGGGTTTACAATGAGCAGTTCTTC.

The gene calls are TRBV5-8 and TRBJ1-3, with D uncertain. This CDR3 spans 15 amino acids. CDR1 SGHTS and CDR2 YDEGEE come from the germline V gene. Trimming took off 4 bases at V and 0 bases at J, with 11 bases between the two ends. The CDR3: CASSPARLSGNTIYF. CDR3 nucleotide sequence: TGTGCCAGCAGCCCCGCGCGACTCTCTGGAAACACCATATATTTT.

The chain employs TRBV5-1 and TRBJ1-1, with D tentatively TRBD1 (5 bases). Germline CDR1 is SGHRS and CDR2 is YFSETQ. V lost 0 bases and J lost 1, with 10 bases in between. CDR3 length: 15 residues. In DNA form, the CDR3 reads TGCGCCAGCAGCTTGGCCGCGACAGCGAACACTGAAGCTTTCTTT. The encoded protein is CASSLAATANTEAFF.

The chain couples TRBV29-1 to TRBJ1-2, with 10 bases matching TRBD1. Germline values: CDR1 SQVTM, CDR2 ANQGSEA. With V trimmed by 6 bases and J by 6 bases, 7 bases remained unmatched. This CDR3 spans 13 amino acids. In DNA, the CDR3 is TGCAGCGTCAGACAGGGGGCGTACGATGGCTACACCTTC. This translates into CSVRQGAYDGYTF. Full variable domain (outside the CDR3, taken from reference TRBV29-1 and TRBJ1-2): SAVISQKPSRDICQRGTSLTIQCQVDSQVTMMFWYRQQPGQSLTLIATANQGSEATYESGFVIDKFPISRPNLTFSTLTVSNMSPEDSSIYLCSVRQGAYDGYTFGSGTRLTVV.

The CDR3 DNA reads as TGTGCCAGCAGCTTAGCAGCGGTCCTCTATAGCACAGATACGCAGTATTTT. Residues: CASSLAAVLYSTDTQYF. This rearrangement joins TRBV7-2 to TRBJ2-3, with TRBD2 as a possible D gene (5 bases). The CDR3 length is 17 residues. CDR1 and CDR2 from the germline V gene are SGHTA and FQGNSA. V was clipped by 0 bases and J by 0 bases, with 13 bases between them.

This clonotype occurred a few times. The chain is built from TRBV10-2 and TRBJ2-7, with TRBD2 as a possible D gene (7 bases). Trimming cost V 5 bases and J 5 bases, with 19 bases left between them. This CDR3 is 15 amino acids long. Germline CDR1 reads WSHSY; CDR2 reads SAAADI. CDR3 loop: CASSTGEGGRNEQYF. The CDR3 DNA is TGCGCCAGCAGTACCGGGGAGGGGGGTCGGAACGAGCAGTACTTC.

This clonotype was observed a handful of times. The chain joins TRBV5-1 to TRBJ2-1; 13 bases agree with TRBD2. Germline CDR1 and CDR2: SGHRS and YFSETQ. The CDR3 sequence is 18 residues long. Trimming removed 2 bases from V and 5 bases from J; junction bases left unmatched: 10. The CDR3 DNA sequence: TGCGCCAGCAGCTTCGGGACTAGCGGGATTCTCGGCGACAATGAGCAGTTCTTC. Amino acid sequence: CASSFGTSGILGDNEQFF.

The chain employs TRBV20-1 and TRBJ2-7, with TRBD2 as a possible D gene (6 bases). There are 16 residues in the CDR3. The ends were cut back, 0 bases at V and 3 bases at J, with 18 bases in the middle. CDR1 and CDR2 (germline): DFQATT, SNEGSKA (reference sequence). The CDR3 nucleotides read TGCAGTGCTAGAGATTTATTGGGGACTGCTCACTACGAGCAGTACTTC. This sequence encodes CSARDLLGTAHYEQYF.

The V and J genes are TRBV25-1 and TRBJ1-2; no firm D call. Between the trimmed V and J ends, which lost 8 bases and 2 bases, there was a span of 6 bases. CDR1 and CDR2 (germline): MGHDK, SYGVNS. This CDR3 contains 11 residues. CDR3 protein: CASQLNYGYTF. The CDR3 DNA is TGTGCCAGCCAGCTCAACTATGGCTACACCTTC.

About this clonotype: It is likely a read error, because the conserved phenylalanine at the end of the CDR3 is missing. This chain joins TRBV28 and TRBJ1-2, with D uncertain. Germline assignment: CDR1 MDHEN and CDR2 SYDVKM. This CDR3 has 15 amino acids. Between the trimmed V and J ends, which lost 5 bases and 4 bases, there was a span of 17 bases. CDR3 nucleotide sequence: TGTGCCAGCAGTCCCTCCGGGGAAGGTTCCTATGGCTACACCCTC. Its protein product is CASSPSGEGSYGYTL.

This clonotype was seen a handful of times. V gene TRBV11-2 combines with J gene TRBJ2-7, with 9 bases that match TRBD2. The junction had 11 bases not matched to a gene; V was cut back by 6 bases and J by 2 bases. This CDR3 spans 16 amino acids. The germline gives CDR1 SGHAT, CDR2 FQNNGV. The CDR3 sequence is CASSSFSGSVAYEQYF. CDR3 nucleotide sequence: TGTGCCAGCAGTTCATTTAGCGGGAGTGTTGCCTACGAGCAGTACTTC. The variable domain in full, with the rest retrieved from reference TRBV11-2 and TRBJ2-7, is EAGVAQSPRYKIIEKRQSVAFWCNPISGHATLYWYQQILGQGPKLLIQFQNNGVVDDSQLPKDRFSAERLKGVDSTLKIQPAKLEDSAVYLCASSSFSGSVAYEQYFGPGTRLTVT.

Worth noting for this clonotype: A clone one base away is much larger, so this may be a read error. V gene TRBV7-2 combines with J gene TRBJ1-1; D remains unclear. The CDR3 extends over 14 amino acids. Germline V CDR1 and CDR2: SGHTA, FQGNSA. Here the CDR3 DNA reads TGTGCCAGCAGCTTAATCAGATCGCGCACTGAAGCTTCCTTT. This sequence encodes CASSLIRSRTEASF.

This clonotype was counted a few times. V and J are TRBV13 and TRBJ1-5; D is unresolved. Trimming took 5 bases from V and 6 from J, leaving 5 bases between them. Germline values: CDR1 PRHDT, CDR2 FYEKMQ (reference sequence). This CDR3 is built from 11 residues. This CDR3 is CASSPLQPQHF. In DNA, the CDR3 is TGTGCCAGCAGCCCCCTTCAGCCCCAGCATTTT.

This clonotype was seen a few times. This sequence joins TRBV6-1 and TRBJ2-6; no clear D gene. Germline V gene sequence: CDR1 MNHNS, CDR2 SASEGT. V was trimmed by 6 bases and J by 0 bases, leaving 6 bases between them. The CDR3 covers 14 residues. CDR3 protein: CASSISSGANVLTF. The CDR3 nucleotides are TGTGCCAGCAGCATAAGCTCTGGGGCCAACGTCCTGACTTTC.

The chain has TRBV12-3 or TRBV12-4 and TRBJ1-2; unclear D gene. The CDR3 runs to 13 residues. The ends were cut back, 7 bases at V and 7 bases at J, with 16 bases in the middle. The CDR3 nucleotides are TGTGCCAGCACCCGAGGACTCGGAGCTGGCTACACCTTC. Its translation: CASTRGLGAGYTF.

The chain has TRBV6-1 and TRBJ2-1; 8 bases are a match to TRBD2. The CDR3 is 15 amino acids. Germline assignment: CDR1 MNHNS and CDR2 SASEGT. J lost 0 bases, V lost 8 bases, and 6 bases had no gene match. The CDR3 DNA is TGTGCCAGCCAACTAGCGGAGAGCTCCTACAATGAGCAGTTCTTC. Protein: CASQLAESSYNEQFF.

This clonotype turned up a few times. The chain employs TRBV19 and TRBJ2-1; 8 bases align to TRBD1. Germline lookup yields CDR1 LNHDA and CDR2 SQIVND (reference sequence). The ends lost 5 bases at V and 6 bases at J; junction bases unmatched: 6. This CDR3 region has 14 residues. CDR3 loop: CASSPRTGTNEQFF. Written as DNA, the CDR3 is TGTGCCAGTAGTCCACGGACAGGGACCAATGAGCAGTTCTTC.

This clonotype was seen only a few times. The chain combines TRBV7-2 with TRBJ2-2, with D perhaps TRBD2 (6 bases). Trimming took 5 bases from V and 7 from J, leaving 11 bases between them. CDR1 is SGHTA and CDR2 is FQGNSA in the germline V gene. The CDR3 covers 13 residues. CDR3 DNA sequence: TGTGCCAGCAGCCCGGGACTGTACGGGGAGCTGTTTTTT. As protein: CASSPGLYGELFF.

The gene calls are TRBV7-2 and TRBJ2-2; D call uncertain. This CDR3 region has 15 residues. CDR1 and CDR2 from the germline V gene are SGHTA and FQGNSA. The germline V and J ends were trimmed by 6 bases and 7 bases, with 18 bases remaining between them. CDR3 nucleotide sequence: TGTGCCAGCAGGCTGGGTGGTGCAGCCCACGGGGAGCTGTTTTTT. As protein: CASRLGGAAHGELFF. Full variable domain (remainder filled in from reference TRBV7-2 and TRBJ2-2): GAGVSQSPSNKVTEKGKDVELRCDPISGHTALYWYRQSLGQGLEFLIYFQGNSAPDKSGLPSDRFSAERTGGSVSTLTIQRTQQEDSAVYLCASRLGGAAHGELFFGEGSRLTVL.

V and J are TRBV7-2 and TRBJ2-7, with D perhaps matching TRBD1 or TRBD2 (5 bases each). V lost 5 bases and J 1 base, leaving 15 bases between the germline ends. Germline CDR1 reads SGHTA; CDR2 reads FQGNSA. This CDR3 contains 15 residues. In DNA, the CDR3 is TGTGCCAGCAGCCCCCAGGTCGGGGCATCCTACGAGCAGTACTTC. Translation gives CASSPQVGASYEQYF.

The chain joins TRBV7-2 to TRBJ2-7; D not resolved. CDR1 SGHTA and CDR2 FQGNSA come from the germline V gene. V was cut by 3 bases and J by 4 bases, with 7 bases left in between. The CDR3 is 12 residues long. The CDR3 protein is CASSFTQYEQYF. The CDR3 DNA is TGTGCCAGCAGCTTCACACAATACGAGCAGTACTTC.

J is TRBJ2-5 and V is TRBV3-1; 11 bases map to TRBD2. Germline V gene lookup returns CDR1 LGHDT and CDR2 YNNKEL (reference sequence). Unmatched junction bases numbered 3, after V lost 1 base and J lost 14 bases. The CDR3 runs to 12 residues. CDR3: CASSQAGLADYF. DNA of the CDR3: TGTGCCAGCAGCCAAGCGGGACTAGCGGATTACTTC.

The chain combines TRBV18 with TRBJ2-2; D is unclear. CDR1 and CDR2 from the germline V gene are KGHSH and LQKENI. The CDR3 has 16 amino acids. Trimming removed 3 bases from V and 1 base from J, with 12 bases in between. CDR3 protein: CASSPFLTQNTGELFF. The CDR3 nucleotides are TGTGCCAGCTCACCTTTCCTGACACAGAACACCGGGGAGCTGTTTTTT.

This clonotype came up many times. This CDR3 is CASSSGGGKETQYF. The CDR3 DNA reads as TGTGCCAGCAGCTCCGGGGGTGGCAAAGAGACCCAGTACTTC. The genes are TRBV7-3 and TRBJ2-5, with D perhaps TRBD2 (6 bases). CDR1 SGHTA and CDR2 FQGTGA come from the germline V gene. Trimming stripped 4 bases from V and 3 bases from J, with 12 bases between. The CDR3 is 14 amino acids.

In its sample, this clonotype was seen a few times. The V call is TRBV28, the J call TRBJ1-1, with a weak D call TRBD1 (5 bases). This CDR3 is built from 17 residues. V shed 4 bases and J shed 0 bases, with 18 bases lying between them. CDR1 is MDHEN, CDR2 SYDVKM, per germline. CDR3 region: CASSSTIAQVLNTEAFF. DNA of the CDR3: TGTGCCAGCAGTTCAACAATCGCACAGGTCTTGAACACTGAAGCTTTCTTT. Filled out from reference TRBV28 and TRBJ1-1, the complete variable domain reads DVKVTQSSRYLVKRTGEKVFLECVQDMDHENMFWYRQDPGLGLRLIYFSYDVKMKEKGDIPEGYSVSREKKERFSLILESASTNQTSMYLCASSSTIAQVLNTEAFFGQGTRLTVV.

This clonotype was detected ten times or more. This chain uses TRBV20-1 with TRBJ2-2, with 9 bases lining up with TRBD1. CDR1 and CDR2 (germline): DFQATT, SNEGSKA (reference sequence). The V segment lost 6 bases and the J segment 4 bases; nucleotides outside the gene matches: 9. This CDR3 has 15 residues. The CDR3 sequence is CSAAQGAGVTGELFF. CDR3 bases: TGCAGTGCCGCACAGGGGGCGGGGGTCACCGGGGAGCTGTTTTTT.

This clonotype is a singleton in its sample. The chain has TRBV20-1 and TRBJ2-2; D is undetermined. Germline V gives CDR1 DFQATT, CDR2 SNEGSKA (reference sequence). V was shortened by 1 base and J by 7 bases, with 10 bases between the two germline ends. The CDR3 consists of 13 residues. CDR3 DNA sequence: TGCAGTGCTAGAGGAACCAACCGCGGGGAGCTGTTTTTT. Translating it yields CSARGTNRGELFF.